Listed here are 15 T cell receptor beta chains from one sample, sequenced in a study of CD8+CD57+ T cells in acquired aplastic anemia. The sequenced patients had an expansion of CD8+CD57+ cells seen by flow cytometry. Genomic DNA provided the template from which TCR beta VDJ and CDR3 profiles were obtained. TCRdb ran MiXCR on the reads and lists one entry per CDR3 protein. The sample lists approximately 250,000 distinct CDR3 sequences; roughly 82% were seen once. Specimen: sorted CD4+, CD8+, or CD8+CD57+ T cells (not recorded which) from PBMCs. All receptors derive from a human donor with aplastic anemia.

A word on this clonotype: This likely comes from a read error, as the CDR3 has no conserved phenylalanine or tryptophan at its end. It is unclear where the CDR3 begins or ends on the DNA, so no DNA is shown, and the CDR3 is as TCRdb lists it. This sequence joins TRBV7-9 and TRBJ1-2; no check of the table's D call, TRBD1, against the DNA was made. Germline CDR1 is SEHNR and CDR2 is FQNEAQ (reference sequence). The CDR3 spans 13 residues, counting both ends. The CDR3 reads CASSLGPGGRFIG.

Worth noting for this clonotype: One end of the junction is discordant with germline, which a read error may explain. V usage is TRBV7-9 and J usage is TRBJ2-5; 8 bases align to TRBD2. CDR3 length: 11 residues. CDR1 is SEHNR, CDR2 FQNEAQ, per germline (reference sequence). CDR3 DNA sequence: TGTGCCAGCAGCTTTCAAAGAAGCGGGGGCTTC. Encoded protein: CASSFQRSGGF.

A single count supports this clonotype. The genes are TRBV7-6 and TRBJ2-3; D may be TRBD1 (5 bases). V dropped 4 bases and J dropped 15 bases, with 26 bases sitting between them. The germline CDR1 and CDR2 sequences are SGHVS and FNYEAQ. The CDR3 length is 15 residues. In DNA, the CDR3 is TGTGCCAGCAGCTCGGACATATTACTTTCACCCCTCCACTATTTT. Amino acid sequence: CASSSDILLSPLHYF. Filled out from reference TRBV7-6 and TRBJ2-3, the complete variable domain reads GAGVSQSPRYKVTKRGQDVALRCDPISGHVSLYWYRQALGQGPEFLTYFNYEAQQDKSGLPNDRFSAERPEGSISTLTIQRTEQRDSAMYRCASSSDILLSPLHYFGPGTRLTVL.

This clonotype has only a few counts. The chain has TRBV7-2 and TRBJ2-3; 12 positions agree with TRBD2. CDR1 and CDR2 (germline): SGHTA, FQGNSA. The ends lost 5 bases at V and 2 bases at J; junction bases unmatched: 5. This CDR3 has 16 amino acids. CDR3 protein: CASSPGLAGYTDTQYF. CDR3 nucleotides: TGTGCCAGCAGCCCAGGACTAGCGGGATACACAGATACGCAGTATTTT.

This chain connects TRBV7-2 to TRBJ1-2; a possible D gene is TRBD1 (6 bases). The CDR3 length is 15 residues. Deletions cut 3 bases from V and 7 bases from J, with 18 bases between. Looked up from germline, CDR1 is SGHTA and CDR2 is FQGNSA. The CDR3 loop reads CASSFHRGWTAGYTF. CDR3 nucleotides: TGTGCCAGCAGCTTTCATCGGGGCTGGACAGCTGGCTACACCTTC.

A remark on this clonotype: With a much larger clone just one base away, this may be a read error. This chain uses TRBV7-2 with TRBJ2-1; a possible D gene is TRBD2 (6 bases). There are 15 residues in the CDR3. Per germline, CDR1 SGHTA and CDR2 FQGNSA. CDR3: CASSLAGGPDTERFF. The CDR3 region has the DNA TGTGCCAGCAGCTTAGCGGGAGGTCCCGATACGGAGCGGTTCTTC.

Note on this clonotype: Germline is not matched at one junction end, which may reflect a read error. V gene TRBV5-1 combines with J gene TRBJ2-5; tentative D call: TRBD2 (6 bases). Germline V gene lookup returns CDR1 SGHRS and CDR2 YFSETQ. CDR3 length equals 14 residues. The CDR3 sequence is CASSRASAMRTQYF. The CDR3 DNA reads as TGTGCCAGCAGCAGAGCTAGCGCAATGAGGACCCAGTACTTC.

This clonotype was detected once. Its ends do not fully match the called genes, so a read error is possible. The DNA for the CDR3 is TGTGCCAGCAGACCCGAGGCCAATGTTGCGTACTTT. It codes for CASRPEANVAYF. The gene calls are TRBV6-1 and TRBJ1-1, with D hard to call. The CDR3 totals 12 residues. The germline CDR1 and CDR2 sequences are MNHNS and SASEGT.

To note about this clonotype: A junction boundary mismatches the germline segment, possibly from a read error. The chain links TRBV13 to TRBJ1-1; D unresolved. The CDR3 runs to 14 residues. In germline, CDR1 is PRHDT, CDR2 FYEKMQ (reference sequence). The CDR3 region is CAGSLAGENTEAFF. CDR3 coding DNA: TGTGCCGGCAGCTTAGCCGGGGAGAACACTGAAGCTTTCTTT.

The CDR3, as DNA: TGTGCCAGCAGTTACATACACACTGAAGCTTTCTTT. Translation gives CASSYIHTEAFF. The gene calls are TRBV6-2 or TRBV6-3 and TRBJ1-1; D is unclear. The CDR3 has 12 amino acids. Germline CDR1 and CDR2: MNHEY and SVGEGT. Between the trimmed V and J ends, which lost 2 bases and 3 bases, there was a span of 4 bases.

The CDR3 DNA is TGTGCCAGCAGCTTTCATCCAGCCGGGCCAGCCGTC. It yields the protein CASSFHPAGPAV. This chain uses TRBV7-8 with TRBJ2-7; D uncertain. The CDR3 has 12 amino acids. Germline V gene sequence: CDR1 SGHVS, CDR2 FQNEAQ.

A word on this clonotype: A single base separates this from a much larger clone, so it may be a read error. V gene TRBV7-9 combines with J gene TRBJ1-1; D may be TRBD1 (5 bases). CDR1 and CDR2 (germline): SEHNR, FQNEAQ (reference sequence). CDR3 length equals 16 residues. V was clipped by 4 bases and J by 11 bases, with 26 bases between them. The CDR3 reads CASSYQRSGGSDEAFF. CDR3 in DNA: TGTGCCAGCAGCTATCAAAGAAGCGGGGGGAGCGATGAGGCTTTCTTT.

Of note for this clonotype: The junction departs from the called germline gene at one end, perhaps through a read error. CDR3 sequence reads: CASSLLGRAHYEHYF. As DNA, the CDR3 is TGTGCCAGCAGCTTGCTAGGGCGCGCCCACTACGAGCACTACTTC. This chain joins TRBV7-2 and TRBJ2-7, with no clear D. The CDR3 runs 15 residues. Germline assignment: CDR1 SGHTA and CDR2 FQGNSA. Full variable domain (rest looked up from reference TRBV7-2 and TRBJ2-7): GAGVSQSPSNKVTEKGKDVELRCDPISGHTALYWYRQSLGQGLEFLIYFQGNSAPDKSGLPSDRFSAERTGGSVSTLTIQRTQQEDSAVYLCASSLLGRAHYEHYFGPGTRLTVT.

Points on this clonotype: Sequence at one end of the junction differs from germline and may be a read error. This sequence joins TRBV7-9 and TRBJ2-7; no firm D call. Germline V gene sequence: CDR1 SEHNR, CDR2 FQNEAQ (reference sequence). CDR3 length: 14 amino acids. CDR3 sequence (DNA): TGTGCCAGCAGCTATACAGACGGAGCGAACGAGGAGTACTTC. Its translation is CASSYTDGANEEYF.

The chain combines TRBV9 with TRBJ2-7, with a possible D match to TRBD1 (6 bases). The germline V and J ends were trimmed by 7 bases and 11 bases, with 28 bases remaining between them. CDR1 is SGDLS and CDR2 is YYNGEE in the germline V gene. There are 15 residues in the CDR3. Written as DNA, the CDR3 is TGTGCCAGCGGAGGAGCTGGGGGCATTCAGTACTACGAGTACTTC. Translating gives CASGGAGGIQYYEYF.